This TCR beta chain came from a study of post-analysis software for immune sequencing data. Points from the study as a whole: About 5 TRBV segments, including TRBV5-6, TRBV5-1 and TRBV20-1, were more frequent in patients than controls.

The germline V gene encodes CDR1 MNHEY and CDR2 SVGAGI. Between the trimmed V and J ends, which lost 6 bases and 0 bases, there was a span of 12 bases. This CDR3 has 15 amino acids. Each TCR beta cDNA library carried unique molecular identifiers. TCRdb recomputed calls from the PCR reads with MiXCR, one row per CDR3 protein. The table includes about 500,000 distinct CDR3 sequences, nearly 45% detected once. This clonotype was detected only a few times. The antigen is not known. The source is a girl between 5 and 17 years old with multiple sclerosis. Sequencing was performed on blood. The genes are TRBV6-5 and TRBJ1-5, with unresolved D. CDR3 DNA sequence: TGTGCCAGCAGGTTTTCCTCCTTTAGCAATCAGCCCCAGCATTTT. This sequence encodes CASRFSSFSNQPQHF.